This TCR beta chain was sequenced for a study of cytomegalovirus exposure and HLA in healthy donors. Researchers ran the PCR with 60 Vbeta and 13 Jbeta primers. Repertoires were generated with immunoSEQ multiplex PCR, while TCRdb's copy carries only in-frame clones and drops some. The table has some 120,000 clones, 74% seen once. V was clipped by 5 bases and J by 13 bases, with 15 bases between them. CDR1 is PRHDT, CDR2 FYEKMQ, per germline (reference sequence). CDR3 length: 12 residues. The chain employs TRBV13 and TRBJ2-1; weak D call: TRBD2 (6 bases). The clonotype comes from a human donor in good health. The sequenced material came from PBMCs. CDR3 in amino acids: CASSANPGDQFF. As DNA, the CDR3 is TGTGCCAGCAGCGCGAATCCGGGAGACCAGTTCTTC. Drawing the rest from reference TRBV13 and TRBJ2-1, the complete variable domain is AAGVIQSPRHLIKEKRETATLKCYPIPRHDTVYWYQQGPGQDPQFLISFYEKMQSDKGSIPDRFSAQQFSDYHSELNMSSLELGDSALYFCASSANPGDQFFGPGTRLTVL.